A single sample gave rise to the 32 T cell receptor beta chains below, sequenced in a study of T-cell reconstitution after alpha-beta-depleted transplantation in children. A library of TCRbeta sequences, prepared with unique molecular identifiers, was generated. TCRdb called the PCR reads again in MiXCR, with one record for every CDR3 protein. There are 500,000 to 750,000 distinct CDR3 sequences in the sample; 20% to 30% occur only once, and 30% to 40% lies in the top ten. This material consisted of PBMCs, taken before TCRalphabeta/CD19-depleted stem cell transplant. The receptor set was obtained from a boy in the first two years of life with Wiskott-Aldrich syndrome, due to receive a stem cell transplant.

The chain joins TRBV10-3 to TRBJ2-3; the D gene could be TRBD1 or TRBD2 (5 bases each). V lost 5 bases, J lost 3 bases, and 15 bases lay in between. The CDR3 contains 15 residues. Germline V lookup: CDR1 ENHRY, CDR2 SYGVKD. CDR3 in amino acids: CAISFGAATTDTQYF. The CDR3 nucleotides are TGTGCCATCAGTTTCGGGGCAGCGACGACAGATACGCAGTATTTT.

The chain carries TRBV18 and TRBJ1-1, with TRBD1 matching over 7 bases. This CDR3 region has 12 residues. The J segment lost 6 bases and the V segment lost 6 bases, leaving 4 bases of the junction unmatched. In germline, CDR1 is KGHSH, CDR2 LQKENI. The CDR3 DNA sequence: TGTGCCAGCTCGGCGACAGGGTCTGAAGCTTTCTTT. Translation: CASSATGSEAFF.

The CDR3 bases are TGCGCCAGCAGCACCGTGGGAGGCAATCAGCCCCAGCATTTT. Translated: CASSTVGGNQPQHF. This chain joins TRBV5-1 and TRBJ1-5, with no clear D. The germline gives CDR1 SGHRS, CDR2 YFSETQ. The CDR3 is 14 residues long. The V end lost 4 bases, the J end lost 2 bases, and 10 bases lay between the germline ends.

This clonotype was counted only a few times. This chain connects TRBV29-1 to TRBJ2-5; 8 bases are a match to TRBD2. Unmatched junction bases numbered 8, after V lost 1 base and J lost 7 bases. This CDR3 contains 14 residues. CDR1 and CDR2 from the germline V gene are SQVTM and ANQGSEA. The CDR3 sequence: CSVEAVSGSGTQYF. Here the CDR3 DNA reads TGCAGCGTTGAAGCTGTGAGCGGGAGCGGGACCCAGTACTTC.

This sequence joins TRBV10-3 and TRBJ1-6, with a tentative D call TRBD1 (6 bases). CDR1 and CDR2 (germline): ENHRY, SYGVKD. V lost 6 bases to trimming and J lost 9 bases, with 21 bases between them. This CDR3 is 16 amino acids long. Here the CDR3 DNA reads TGTGCCATCAGCAAGGGGGGCCCAGCCGTAATTTCACCCCTCCACTTT. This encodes CAISKGGPAVISPLHF.

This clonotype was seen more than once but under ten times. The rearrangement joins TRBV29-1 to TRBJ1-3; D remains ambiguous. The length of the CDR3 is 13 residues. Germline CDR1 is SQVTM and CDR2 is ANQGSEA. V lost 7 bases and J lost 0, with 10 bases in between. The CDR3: CSGMQSSGNTIYF. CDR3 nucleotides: TGCAGCGGCATGCAGAGCTCTGGAAACACCATATATTTT.

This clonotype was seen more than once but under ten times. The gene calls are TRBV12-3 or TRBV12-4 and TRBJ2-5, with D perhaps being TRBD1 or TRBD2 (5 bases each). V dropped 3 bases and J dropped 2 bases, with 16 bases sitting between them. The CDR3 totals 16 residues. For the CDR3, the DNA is TGTGCCAGCAGTTTTCGTTCGGGACGAGGACAAGAGACCCAGTACTTC. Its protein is CASSFRSGRGQETQYF.

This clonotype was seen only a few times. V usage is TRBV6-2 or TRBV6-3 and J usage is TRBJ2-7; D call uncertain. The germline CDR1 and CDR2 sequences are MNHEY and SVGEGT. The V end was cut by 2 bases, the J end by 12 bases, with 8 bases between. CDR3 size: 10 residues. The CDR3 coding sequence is TGTGCCAGCAGTTACCAGTCCCGGTACTTC. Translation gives CASSYQSRYF.

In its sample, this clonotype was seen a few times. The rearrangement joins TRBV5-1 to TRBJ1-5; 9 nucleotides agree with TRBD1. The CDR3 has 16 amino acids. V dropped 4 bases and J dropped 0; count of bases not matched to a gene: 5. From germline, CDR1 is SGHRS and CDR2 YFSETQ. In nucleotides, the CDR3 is TGCGCCAGCAGCCCGGGACAGGGCGATAGCAATCAGCCCCAGCATTTT. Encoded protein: CASSPGQGDSNQPQHF.

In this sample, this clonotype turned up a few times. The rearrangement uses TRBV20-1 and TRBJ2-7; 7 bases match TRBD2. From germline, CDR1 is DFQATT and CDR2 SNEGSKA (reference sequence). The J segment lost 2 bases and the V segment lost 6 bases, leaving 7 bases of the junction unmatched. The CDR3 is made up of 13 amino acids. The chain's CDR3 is CSAQAGTAYEQYF. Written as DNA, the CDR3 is TGCAGTGCCCAAGCGGGAACTGCCTACGAGCAGTACTTC.

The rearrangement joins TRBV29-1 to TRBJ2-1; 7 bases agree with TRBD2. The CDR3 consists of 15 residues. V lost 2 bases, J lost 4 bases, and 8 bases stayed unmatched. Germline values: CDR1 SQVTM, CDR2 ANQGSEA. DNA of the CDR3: TGCAGCGTTGAACCGCGGGAGTCCTTTTACAATGAGCAGTTCTTC. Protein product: CSVEPRESFYNEQFF.

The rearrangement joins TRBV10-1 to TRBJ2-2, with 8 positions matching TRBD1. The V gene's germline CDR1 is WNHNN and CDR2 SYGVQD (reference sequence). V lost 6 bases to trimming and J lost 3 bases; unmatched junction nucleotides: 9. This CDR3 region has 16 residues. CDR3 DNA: TGCGCCAGCAGGAGACAGGGGAGAAGGGACACCGGGGAGCTGTTTTTT. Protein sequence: CASRRQGRRDTGELFF.

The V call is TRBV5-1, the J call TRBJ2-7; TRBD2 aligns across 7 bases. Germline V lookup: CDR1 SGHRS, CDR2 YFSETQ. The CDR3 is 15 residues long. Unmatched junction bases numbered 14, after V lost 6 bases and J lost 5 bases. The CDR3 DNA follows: TGCGCCAGCAAAATACTCGGCGGGAGTACCGACGAGCAGTACTTC. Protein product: CASKILGGSTDEQYF. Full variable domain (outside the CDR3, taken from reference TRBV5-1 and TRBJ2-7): KAGVTQTPRYLIKTRGQQVTLSCSPISGHRSVSWYQQTPGQGLQFLFEYFSETQRNKGNFPGRFSGRQFSNSRSEMNVSTLELGDSALYLCASKILGGSTDEQYFGPGTRLTVT.

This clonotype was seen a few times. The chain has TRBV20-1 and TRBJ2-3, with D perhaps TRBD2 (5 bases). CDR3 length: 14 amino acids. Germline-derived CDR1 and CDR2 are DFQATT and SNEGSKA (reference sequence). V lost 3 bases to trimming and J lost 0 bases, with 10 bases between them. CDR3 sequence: CSASASGSTDTQYF. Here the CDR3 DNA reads TGCAGTGCTAGTGCCAGCGGTAGCACAGATACGCAGTATTTT.

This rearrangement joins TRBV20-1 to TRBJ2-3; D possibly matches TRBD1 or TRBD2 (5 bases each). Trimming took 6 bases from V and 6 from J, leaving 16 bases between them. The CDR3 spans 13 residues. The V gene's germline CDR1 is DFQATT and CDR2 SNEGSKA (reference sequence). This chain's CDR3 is CSASGTSMDTQYF. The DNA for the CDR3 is TGCAGTGCCTCCGGGACCAGCATGGATACGCAGTATTTT.

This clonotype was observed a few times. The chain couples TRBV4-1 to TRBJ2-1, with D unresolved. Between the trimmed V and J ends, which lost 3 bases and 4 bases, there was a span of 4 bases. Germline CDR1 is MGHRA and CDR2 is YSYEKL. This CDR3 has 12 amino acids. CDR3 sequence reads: CASSHKYNEQFF. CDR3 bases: TGCGCCAGCAGCCATAAATACAATGAGCAGTTCTTC.

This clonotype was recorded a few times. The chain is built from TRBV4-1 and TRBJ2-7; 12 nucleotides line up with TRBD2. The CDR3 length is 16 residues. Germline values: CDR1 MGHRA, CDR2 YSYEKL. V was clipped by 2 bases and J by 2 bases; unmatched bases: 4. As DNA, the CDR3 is TGCGCCAGCAGCCAACTGACTAGCGGGAGTCCCTACGAGCAGTACTTC. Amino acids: CASSQLTSGSPYEQYF.

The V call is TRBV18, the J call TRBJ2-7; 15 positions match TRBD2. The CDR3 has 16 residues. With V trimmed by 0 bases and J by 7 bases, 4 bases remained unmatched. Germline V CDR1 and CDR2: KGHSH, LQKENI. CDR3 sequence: CASSPPGLAGGWEQYF. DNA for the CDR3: TGTGCCAGCTCACCACCGGGACTAGCGGGAGGATGGGAGCAGTACTTC.

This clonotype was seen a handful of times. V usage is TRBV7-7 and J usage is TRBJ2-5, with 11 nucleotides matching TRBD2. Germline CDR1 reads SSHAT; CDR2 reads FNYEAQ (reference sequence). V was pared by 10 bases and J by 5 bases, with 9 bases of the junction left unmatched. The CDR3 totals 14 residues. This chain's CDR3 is CATSTSGNLETQYF. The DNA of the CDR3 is TGTGCCACCTCGACTAGCGGGAATTTGGAGACCCAGTACTTC. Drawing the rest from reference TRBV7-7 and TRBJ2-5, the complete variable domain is GAGVSQSPRYKVTKRGQDVTLRCDPISSHATLYWYQQALGQGPEFLTYFNYEAQPDKSGLPSDRFSAERPEGSISTLTIQRTEQRDSAMYRCATSTSGNLETQYFGPGTRLLVL.

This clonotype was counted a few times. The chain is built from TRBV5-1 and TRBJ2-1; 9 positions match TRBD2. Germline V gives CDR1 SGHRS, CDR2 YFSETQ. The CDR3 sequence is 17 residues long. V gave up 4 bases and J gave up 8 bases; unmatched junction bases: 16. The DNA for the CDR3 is TGCGCCAGCAGCCTCAGGGGAGTAGCGGGAGCTTTTGATGAGCAGTTCTTC. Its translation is CASSLRGVAGAFDEQFF.

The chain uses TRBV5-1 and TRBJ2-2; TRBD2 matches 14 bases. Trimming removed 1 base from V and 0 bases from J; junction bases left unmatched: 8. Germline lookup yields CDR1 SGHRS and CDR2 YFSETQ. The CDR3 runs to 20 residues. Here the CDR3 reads CASSLWGTSGRVPNTGELFF. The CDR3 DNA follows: TGCGCCAGCAGCTTGTGGGGGACTAGCGGGAGAGTTCCGAACACCGGGGAGCTGTTTTTT.

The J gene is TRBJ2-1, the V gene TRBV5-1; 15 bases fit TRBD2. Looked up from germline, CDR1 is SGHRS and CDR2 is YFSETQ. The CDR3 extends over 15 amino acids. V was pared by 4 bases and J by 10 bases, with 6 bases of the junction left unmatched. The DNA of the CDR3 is TGCGCCAGCAGCCTAGGACTAGCGGGAGGGCGGGAGCAGTTCTTC. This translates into CASSLGLAGGREQFF.

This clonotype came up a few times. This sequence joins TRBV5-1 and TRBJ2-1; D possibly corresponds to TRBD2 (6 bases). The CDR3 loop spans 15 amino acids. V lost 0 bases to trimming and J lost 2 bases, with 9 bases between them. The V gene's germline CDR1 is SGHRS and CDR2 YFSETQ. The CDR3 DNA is TGCGCCAGCAGCTTGGTTCCGGGAGCCTACAATGAGCAGTTCTTC. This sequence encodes CASSLVPGAYNEQFF.

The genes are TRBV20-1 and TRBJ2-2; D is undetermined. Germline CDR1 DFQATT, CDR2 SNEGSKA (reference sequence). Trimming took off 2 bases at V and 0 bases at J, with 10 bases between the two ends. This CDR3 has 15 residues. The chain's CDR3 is CSARRRPANTGELFF. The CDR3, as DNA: TGCAGTGCTAGACGGCGACCCGCGAACACCGGGGAGCTGTTTTTT.

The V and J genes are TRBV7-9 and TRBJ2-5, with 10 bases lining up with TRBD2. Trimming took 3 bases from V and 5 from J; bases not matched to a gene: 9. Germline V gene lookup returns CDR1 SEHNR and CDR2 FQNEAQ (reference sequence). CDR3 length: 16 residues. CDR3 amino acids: CASSFLSGRIAETQYF. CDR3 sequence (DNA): TGTGCCAGCAGCTTCCTTAGCGGGAGGATAGCGGAGACCCAGTACTTC.

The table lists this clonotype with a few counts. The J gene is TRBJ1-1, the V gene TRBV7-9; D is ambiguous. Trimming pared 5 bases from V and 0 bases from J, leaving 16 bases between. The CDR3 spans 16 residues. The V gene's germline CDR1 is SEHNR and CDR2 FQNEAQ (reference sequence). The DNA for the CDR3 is TGTGCCAGCAGCCATAGGGTTGGGAGCCTGAACACTGAAGCTTTCTTT. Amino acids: CASSHRVGSLNTEAFF.

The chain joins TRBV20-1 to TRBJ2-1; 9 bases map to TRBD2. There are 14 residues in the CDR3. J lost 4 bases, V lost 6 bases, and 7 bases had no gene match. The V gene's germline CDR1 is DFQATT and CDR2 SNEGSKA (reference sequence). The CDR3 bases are TGCAGTGCCCCAAGCGGGAGGCCTTACAATGAGCAGTTCTTC. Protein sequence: CSAPSGRPYNEQFF.

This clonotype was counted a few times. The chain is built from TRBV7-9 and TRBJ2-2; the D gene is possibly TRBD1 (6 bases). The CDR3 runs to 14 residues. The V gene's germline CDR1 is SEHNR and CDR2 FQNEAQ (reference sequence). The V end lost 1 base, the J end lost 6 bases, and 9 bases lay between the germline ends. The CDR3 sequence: CASSLDRVSGELFF. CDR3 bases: TGTGCCAGCAGCTTAGACAGGGTCTCCGGGGAGCTGTTTTTT.

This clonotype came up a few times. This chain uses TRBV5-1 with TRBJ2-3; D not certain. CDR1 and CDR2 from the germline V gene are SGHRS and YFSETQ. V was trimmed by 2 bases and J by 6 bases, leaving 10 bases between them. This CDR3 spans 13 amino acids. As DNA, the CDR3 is TGCGCCAGCAGCTTAATCCCATCTGATACGCAGTATTTT. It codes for CASSLIPSDTQYF. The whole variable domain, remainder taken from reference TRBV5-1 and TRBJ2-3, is KAGVTQTPRYLIKTRGQQVTLSCSPISGHRSVSWYQQTPGQGLQFLFEYFSETQRNKGNFPGRFSGRQFSNSRSEMNVSTLELGDSALYLCASSLIPSDTQYFGPGTRLTVL.

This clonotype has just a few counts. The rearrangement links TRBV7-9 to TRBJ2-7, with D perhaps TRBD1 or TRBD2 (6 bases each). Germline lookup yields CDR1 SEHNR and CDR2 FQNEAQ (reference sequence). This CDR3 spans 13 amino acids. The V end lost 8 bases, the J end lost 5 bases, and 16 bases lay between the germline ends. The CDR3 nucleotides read TGTGCCAGCCTCCCCGGAGGGGGTAACGAGCAGTACTTC. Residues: CASLPGGGNEQYF.

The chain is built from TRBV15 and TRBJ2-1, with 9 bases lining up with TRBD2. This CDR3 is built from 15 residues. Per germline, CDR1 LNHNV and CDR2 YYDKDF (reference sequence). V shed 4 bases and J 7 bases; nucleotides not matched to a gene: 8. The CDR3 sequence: CATSIGLAISNEQFF. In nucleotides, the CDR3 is TGTGCCACCAGCATAGGACTAGCGATTTCAAATGAGCAGTTCTTC.

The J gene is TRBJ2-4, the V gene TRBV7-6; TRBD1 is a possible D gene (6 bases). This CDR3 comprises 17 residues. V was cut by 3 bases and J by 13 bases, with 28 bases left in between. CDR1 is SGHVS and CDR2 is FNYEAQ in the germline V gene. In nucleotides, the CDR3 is TGTGCCAGCAGCTTCCTGGGGGCCGGGCCGACGGCCGACAGGCAGTACTTC. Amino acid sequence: CASSFLGAGPTADRQYF.